The TCR beta chain described here comes from a study of blood T cells in healthy people across ages. A sample-barcoded 5' primer and a J-beta primer mix were used in a second PCR of roughly 7 to 11 cycles. Each cDNA molecule was tagged by a template-switch adaptor that had 12 random nucleotides. Every sample produced at least 2.5 million CDR3-containing paired-end reads. Each CDR3 protein is one row after TCRdb ran MiXCR on the 5' RACE reads. The sample contains some 1.8 million distinct CDR3 sequences, 30% to 40% of which appear only once. V dropped 3 bases and J dropped 6 bases, with 24 bases sitting between them. This CDR3 comprises 17 residues. Per the germline V gene, CDR1 is SQVTM and CDR2 is ANQGSEA. About this clonotype itself: Its antigen is as yet unknown.

Study-wide results and caveats: Researchers judged that diversity estimates from one million T cells fell short of true values. CMV status of donors was unknown, possibly confounding expanded clonotype changes.

Sequenced: blood. The chain has TRBV29-1 and TRBJ2-1; D is tentatively TRBD1 or TRBD2 (6 bases each). This receptor was identified in a human donor in good health. The CDR3 DNA sequence: TGCAGCGTTGATGGCTGGAGGGGGGACCTCCTTTGCAATGAGCAGTTCTTC. Protein product: CSVDGWRGDLLCNEQFF.